The 24 T cell receptor beta chains given below trace back to one sample, sequenced in a study of CD8 T cells in Susac syndrome. Random-hexamer reverse transcription was applied to roughly 0.5 to 1 ug RNA. TCRdb reprocessed the immunoSEQ multiplex PCR reads with MiXCR, giving one entry per CDR3 protein. Of about 240,000 distinct CDR3 sequences in the sample, around 96% are singletons; the top ten hold about 0.095%. The sample taken for sequencing was CD4+ T cells from PBMCs. The receptors come from a human donor with Susac syndrome.

The chain is built from TRBV20-1 and TRBJ2-7; D is perhaps TRBD1 (5 bases). The CDR3 is 14 amino acids. CDR1 is DFQATT, CDR2 SNEGSKA, per germline (reference sequence). Trimming shortened V by 2 bases and J by 2 bases, and 13 bases separated the two germline ends. CDR3 DNA sequence: TGCAGTGCTAGAAGCGACAGTGGTGCCTACGAGCAGTACTTC. This codes for CSARSDSGAYEQYF.

CDR3 region: CASSQYSGTGLVYEQYF. CDR3 nucleotide sequence: TGTGCCAGCAGCCAATATTCTGGGACAGGACTAGTCTACGAGCAGTACTTC. The chain has TRBV14 and TRBJ2-7; the D gene is possibly TRBD1 (8 bases). V gave up 2 bases and J gave up 3 bases, with 20 bases separating them. This CDR3 has 17 residues. Germline loops: CDR1 SGHDN, CDR2 FVKESK.

The chain couples TRBV6-1 to TRBJ1-2; D unclear. The germline CDR1 and CDR2 sequences are MNHNS and SASEGT. The CDR3 is 12 amino acids. Trimming shortened V by 1 base and J by 4 bases, and 4 bases separated the two germline ends. CDR3 in DNA: TGTGCCAGCAGTGAAGGCGTCTATGGCTACACCTTC. This sequence encodes CASSEGVYGYTF.

The V call is TRBV6-2 or TRBV6-3, the J call TRBJ2-7; D perhaps matches TRBD2 (5 bases). This CDR3 is built from 16 residues. Trimming pared 4 bases from V and 3 bases from J, leaving 19 bases between. Per the germline V gene, CDR1 is MNHEY and CDR2 is SVGEGT. The CDR3 protein is CASSSRTQRPFYEQYF. The CDR3 region has the DNA TGTGCCAGCAGTTCCCGGACTCAAAGACCTTTCTACGAGCAGTACTTC.

The chain carries TRBV12-3 or TRBV12-4 and TRBJ2-3; the D is unclear. With 3 bases removed from V and 5 bases from J, the gap between germline ends came to 9 bases. The CDR3 is 13 residues long. CDR3: CASSFQERDTQYF. The DNA of the CDR3 is TGTGCCAGCAGTTTCCAAGAGCGAGATACGCAGTATTTT.

This clonotype was seen a single time. The chain joins TRBV29-1 to TRBJ2-4, with TRBD1 as a possible D gene (7 bases). The CDR3 runs to 13 residues. The germline CDR1 and CDR2 sequences are SQVTM and ANQGSEA. V lost 6 bases and J lost 4, with 13 bases in between. The CDR3: CSVVQGGKNIQYF. CDR3 in DNA: TGCAGCGTGGTTCAGGGGGGAAAAAACATTCAGTACTTC.

This chain uses TRBV27 with TRBJ2-5; D could derive from TRBD1 or TRBD2 (6 bases each). Per germline, CDR1 MNHEY and CDR2 SMNVEV (reference sequence). The CDR3 extends over 13 amino acids. Trimming cost V 5 bases and J 5 bases, with 12 bases left between them. The CDR3 region is CASSGGLWETQYF. The DNA for the CDR3 is TGTGCCAGCAGTGGGGGGCTTTGGGAGACCCAGTACTTC.

V gene TRBV28 combines with J gene TRBJ2-7, with unresolved D. The CDR3 totals 11 residues. CDR1 and CDR2 (germline): MDHEN, SYDVKM. The CDR3 DNA sequence: TGTGTCACGGGCCCGGACTACGAGCAGTACTTC. Protein sequence: CVTGPDYEQYF.

The chain combines TRBV28 with TRBJ1-2, with a possible D match to TRBD1 (6 bases). This CDR3 is 17 amino acids long. Germline V gene sequence: CDR1 MDHEN, CDR2 SYDVKM. Deletions cut 6 bases from V and 8 bases from J, with 28 bases between. The CDR3 is CASSPGRTRGRPRGYTF. The DNA of the CDR3 is TGTGCCAGCAGCCCAGGCCGCACCAGGGGCCGACCCAGGGGCTACACCTTC.

The J gene is TRBJ2-7, the V gene TRBV29-1; TRBD1 aligns across 10 bases. Germline V gene sequence: CDR1 SQVTM, CDR2 ANQGSEA. The CDR3 has 13 amino acids. Unmatched junction bases numbered 0, after V lost 1 base and J lost 3 bases. The CDR3 spells CSVEGTGGYEQYF. The CDR3 DNA reads TGCAGCGTTGAAGGGACAGGGGGCTACGAGCAGTACTTC.

V and J are TRBV4-1 and TRBJ2-1; 10 bases map to TRBD1. J was trimmed by 7 bases and V by 4 bases; bases with no gene match: 4. The CDR3 contains 14 residues. Germline V CDR1 and CDR2: MGHRA, YSYEKL. The CDR3 sequence: CASSPPGQGNEQFF. The CDR3 DNA reads TGCGCCAGCAGCCCACCGGGACAGGGGAATGAGCAGTTCTTC.

The chain is built from TRBV7-3 and TRBJ2-7; D may be TRBD1 (6 bases). This CDR3 has 13 amino acids. Trimming took 5 bases from V and 6 from J, leaving 14 bases between them. Germline V gene data show CDR1 as SGHTA and CDR2 as FQGTGA. The CDR3 reads CASSADRYSEQYF. CDR3 bases: TGTGCCAGCAGCGCCGACAGGTACAGCGAGCAGTACTTC.

This clonotype was detected only once. J is TRBJ2-1 and V is TRBV29-1; unclear D gene. Per the germline V gene, CDR1 is SQVTM and CDR2 is ANQGSEA. The CDR3 has 12 amino acids. V shed 0 bases and J shed 4 bases, with 4 bases lying between them. The chain's CDR3 is CSVEDSYNEQFF. For the CDR3, the DNA is TGCAGCGTTGAAGACAGTTACAATGAGCAGTTCTTC.

This chain joins TRBV24-1 and TRBJ2-7; D is undetermined. The germline CDR1 and CDR2 sequences are KGHDR and SFDVKD. The CDR3 length is 12 residues. V dropped 3 bases and J dropped 1 base, with 3 bases sitting between them. CDR3 residues: CATSDRSYEQYF. CDR3 sequence (DNA): TGTGCCACCAGTGATAGGTCCTACGAGCAGTACTTC.

CDR3 coding DNA: TGTGCCAGCAGCGCCCTGGTGCAGGGGGAGGCTAGCCCTGATACGCAGTATTTT. It translates to CASSALVQGEASPDTQYF. The genes are TRBV9 and TRBJ2-3; TRBD1 might be the D (7 bases). Deletions cut 3 bases from V and 6 bases from J, with 26 bases between. In germline, CDR1 is SGDLS, CDR2 YYNGEE. This CDR3 is 18 amino acids long.

The chain couples TRBV14 to TRBJ2-1; tentative D call: TRBD1 (5 bases). Germline loops: CDR1 SGHDN, CDR2 FVKESK. The CDR3 runs 18 residues. Trimming pared 3 bases from V and 2 bases from J, leaving 20 bases between. CDR3 loop: CASSQIGWGGNTYNEQFF. The CDR3 DNA sequence: TGTGCCAGCAGCCAGATTGGTTGGGGCGGAAATACCTACAATGAGCAGTTCTTC.

This sequence joins TRBV20-1 and TRBJ1-2, with no clear D. Germline-derived CDR1 and CDR2 are DFQATT and SNEGSKA (reference sequence). The germline V and J ends were trimmed by 7 bases and 6 bases, with 15 bases remaining between them. CDR3 length: 12 residues. This chain's CDR3 is CSVRSKGNGYTF. For the CDR3, the DNA is TGCAGTGTCAGGAGCAAGGGAAATGGCTACACCTTC.

This sequence joins TRBV15 and TRBJ2-7; 7 positions match TRBD2. The CDR3 is made up of 15 amino acids. The J segment lost 4 bases and the V segment lost 1 base, leaving 7 bases of the junction unmatched. Germline values: CDR1 LNHNV, CDR2 YYDKDF (reference sequence). CDR3 in DNA: TGTGCCACCAGCAGAGGCTTGGGAGGGGATTACGAGCAGTACTTC. Translated, it gives CATSRGLGGDYEQYF. Full variable domain (remainder filled in from reference TRBV15 and TRBJ2-7): DAMVIQNPRYQVTQFGKPVTLSCSQTLNHNVMYWYQQKSSQAPKLLFHYYDKDFNNEADTPDNFQSRRPNTSFCFLDIRSPGLGDTAMYLCATSRGLGGDYEQYFGPGTRLTVT.

The V call is TRBV29-1, the J call TRBJ2-3; possible D gene TRBD1, 5 bases. The CDR3 covers 14 residues. V was shortened by 6 bases and J by 2 bases, with 15 bases between the two germline ends. Germline lookup yields CDR1 SQVTM and CDR2 ANQGSEA. Written as DNA, the CDR3 is TGCAGCGTGAGCAGACAGAGAGCCACAGATACGCAGTATTTT. It translates to CSVSRQRATDTQYF.

The chain links TRBV7-9 to TRBJ2-7; no definite D call. CDR1 is SEHNR, CDR2 FQNEAQ, per germline (reference sequence). Trimming removed 8 bases from V and 3 bases from J, with 5 bases in between. The CDR3 is made up of 10 amino acids. The CDR3 loop reads CASGFYEQYF. In nucleotides, the CDR3 is TGTGCCAGCGGGTTCTACGAGCAGTACTTC.

The chain employs TRBV29-1 and TRBJ2-5; no definite D call. The CDR3 runs 13 residues. The germline CDR1 and CDR2 sequences are SQVTM and ANQGSEA. Trimming left V 3 bases short and J 2 bases short, with 10 bases between. CDR3 DNA sequence: TGCAGCGTTGAGCGCGCCTCTCAAGAGACCCAGTACTTC. This gives the protein CSVERASQETQYF.

V and J are TRBV30 and TRBJ2-1, with TRBD1 as a possible D gene (6 bases). The CDR3 consists of 14 residues. Looked up from germline, CDR1 is GTSNPN and CDR2 is SVGIG (reference sequence). V was cut by 7 bases and J by 4 bases, with 17 bases left in between. The CDR3 is CASPSRDTYNEQFF. DNA of the CDR3: TGTGCCTCTCCGTCCCGGGACACGTACAATGAGCAGTTCTTC.

The chain combines TRBV21-1 with TRBJ2-1; TRBD2, the table's D call, was not compared with the DNA. TRBV21-1 is a pseudogene locus. The CDR3 has 14 residues. CDR3 in amino acids: CASTRGLAGGRQFF. In nucleotides, the CDR3 is TGTGCCAGCACCCGGGGACTAGCGGGAGGGAGGCAGTTCTTC.

The CDR3 nucleotides read TGCAGTGCCTCCAGAAGTTCTCGTACAGATACGCAGTATTTT. It yields the protein CSASRSSRTDTQYF. This sequence joins TRBV20-1 and TRBJ2-3; no reliable D call. The germline V gene encodes CDR1 DFQATT and CDR2 SNEGSKA (reference sequence). There are 14 residues in the CDR3. V lost 6 bases and J lost 3, with 16 bases in between.